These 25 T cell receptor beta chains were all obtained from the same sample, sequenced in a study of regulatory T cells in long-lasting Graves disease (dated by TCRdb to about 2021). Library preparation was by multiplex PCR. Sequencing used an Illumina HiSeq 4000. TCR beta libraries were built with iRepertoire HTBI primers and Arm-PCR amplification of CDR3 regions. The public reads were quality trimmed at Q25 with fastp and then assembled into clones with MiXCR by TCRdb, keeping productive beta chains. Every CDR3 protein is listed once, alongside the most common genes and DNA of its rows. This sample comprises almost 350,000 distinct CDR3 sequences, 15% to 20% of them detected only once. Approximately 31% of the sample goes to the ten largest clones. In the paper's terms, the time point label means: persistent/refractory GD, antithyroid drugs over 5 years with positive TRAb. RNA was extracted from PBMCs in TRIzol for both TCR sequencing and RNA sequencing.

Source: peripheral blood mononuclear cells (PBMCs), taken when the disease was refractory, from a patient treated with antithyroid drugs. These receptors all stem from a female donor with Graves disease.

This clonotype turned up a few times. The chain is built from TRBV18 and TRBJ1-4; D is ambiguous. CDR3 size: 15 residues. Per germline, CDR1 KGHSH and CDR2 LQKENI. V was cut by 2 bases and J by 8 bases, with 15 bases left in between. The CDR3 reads CASSPERGLREKLFF. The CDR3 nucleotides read TGTGCCAGCTCACCAGAGCGGGGTTTAAGAGAAAAACTGTTTTTT.

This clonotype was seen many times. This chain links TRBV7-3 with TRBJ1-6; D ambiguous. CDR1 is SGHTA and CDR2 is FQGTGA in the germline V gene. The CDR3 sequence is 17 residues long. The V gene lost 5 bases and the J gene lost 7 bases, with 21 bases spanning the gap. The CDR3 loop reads CASSLIAVASGNSPLHF. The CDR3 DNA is TGTGCCAGCAGCCTCATCGCAGTGGCCTCGGGGAATTCACCCCTCCACTTT.

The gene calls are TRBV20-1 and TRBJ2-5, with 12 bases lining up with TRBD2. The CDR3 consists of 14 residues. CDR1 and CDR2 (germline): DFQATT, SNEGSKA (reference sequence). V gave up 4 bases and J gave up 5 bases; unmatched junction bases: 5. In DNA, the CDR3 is TGCAGTGCTACGACTAGCGGGAGATGGGAGACCCAGTACTTC. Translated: CSATTSGRWETQYF.

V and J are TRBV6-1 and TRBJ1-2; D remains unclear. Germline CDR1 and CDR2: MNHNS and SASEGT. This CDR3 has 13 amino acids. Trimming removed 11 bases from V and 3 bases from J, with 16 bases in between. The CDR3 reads CACGMGGDYGYTF. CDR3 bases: TGTGCCTGTGGGATGGGCGGGGACTATGGCTACACCTTC.

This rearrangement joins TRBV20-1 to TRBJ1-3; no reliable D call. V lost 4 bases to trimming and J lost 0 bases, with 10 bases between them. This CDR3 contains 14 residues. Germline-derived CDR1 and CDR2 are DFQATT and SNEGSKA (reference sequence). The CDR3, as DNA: TGCAGTGCTAACGACCCGAACTCTGGAAACACCATATATTTT. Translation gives CSANDPNSGNTIYF.

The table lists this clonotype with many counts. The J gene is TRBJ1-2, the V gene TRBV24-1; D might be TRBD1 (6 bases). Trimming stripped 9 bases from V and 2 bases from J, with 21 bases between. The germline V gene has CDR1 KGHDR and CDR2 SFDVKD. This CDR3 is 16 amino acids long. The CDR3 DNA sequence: TGTGCCACCCTAGCCCCTGGACAGTCTTTAAACTATGGCTACACCTTC. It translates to CATLAPGQSLNYGYTF.

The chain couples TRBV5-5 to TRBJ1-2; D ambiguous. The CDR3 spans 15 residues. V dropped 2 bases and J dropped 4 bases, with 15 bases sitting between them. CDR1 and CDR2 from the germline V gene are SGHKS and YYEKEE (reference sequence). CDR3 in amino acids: CASSLTTNPGYGYTF. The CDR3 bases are TGTGCCAGCAGCTTAACGACAAACCCAGGCTATGGCTACACCTTC. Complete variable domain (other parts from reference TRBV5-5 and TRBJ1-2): DAGVTQSPTHLIKTRGQQVTLRCSPISGHKSVSWYQQVLGQGPQFIFQYYEKEERGRGNFPDRFSARQFPNYSSELNVNALLLGDSALYLCASSLTTNPGYGYTFGSGTRLTVV.

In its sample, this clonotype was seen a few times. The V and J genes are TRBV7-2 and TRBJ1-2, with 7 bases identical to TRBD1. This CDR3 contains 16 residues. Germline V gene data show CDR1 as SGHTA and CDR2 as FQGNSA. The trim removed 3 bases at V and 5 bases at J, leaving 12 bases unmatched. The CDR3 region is CASSFQTGQSWYGYTF. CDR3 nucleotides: TGTGCCAGCAGCTTCCAGACAGGGCAGTCATGGTATGGCTACACCTTC.

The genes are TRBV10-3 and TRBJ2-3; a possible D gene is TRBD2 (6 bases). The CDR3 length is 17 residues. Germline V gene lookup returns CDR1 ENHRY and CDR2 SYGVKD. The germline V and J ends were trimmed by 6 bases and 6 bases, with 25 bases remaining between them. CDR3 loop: CAISPSTTLLGTDTQYF. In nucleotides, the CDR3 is TGTGCCATCAGCCCGTCGACTACTCTTCTTGGGACTGATACGCAGTATTTT.

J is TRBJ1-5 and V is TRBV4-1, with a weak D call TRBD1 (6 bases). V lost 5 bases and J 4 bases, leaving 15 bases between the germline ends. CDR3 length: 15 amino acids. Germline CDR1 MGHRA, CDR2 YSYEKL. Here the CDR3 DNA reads TGCGCCAGCAGCTACCGAAATACAGGGAATCAGCCCCAGCATTTT. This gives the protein CASSYRNTGNQPQHF.

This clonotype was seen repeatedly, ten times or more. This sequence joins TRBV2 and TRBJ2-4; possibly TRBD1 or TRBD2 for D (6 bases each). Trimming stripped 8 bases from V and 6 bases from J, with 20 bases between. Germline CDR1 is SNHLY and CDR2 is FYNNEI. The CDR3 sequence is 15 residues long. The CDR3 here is CASWGAGKGANIQYF. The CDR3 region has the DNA TGTGCCAGCTGGGGGGCAGGGAAAGGGGCAAACATTCAGTACTTC.

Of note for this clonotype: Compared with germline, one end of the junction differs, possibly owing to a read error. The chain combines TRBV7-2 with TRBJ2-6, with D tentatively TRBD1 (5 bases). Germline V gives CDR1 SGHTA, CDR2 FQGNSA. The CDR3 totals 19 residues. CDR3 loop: CASSLAYRMAYSGASVLTF. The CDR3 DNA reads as TGTGCCAGCAGCTTAGCATATAGGATGGCATACTCTGGGGCCAGCGTCCTGACTTTC.

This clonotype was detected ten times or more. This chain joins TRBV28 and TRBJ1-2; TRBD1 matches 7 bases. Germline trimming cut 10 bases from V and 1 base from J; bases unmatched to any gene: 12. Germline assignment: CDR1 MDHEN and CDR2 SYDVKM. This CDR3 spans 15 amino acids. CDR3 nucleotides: TGTGCCATCCGCCCCGGGACAGCCTTTAACTATGGCTACACCTTC. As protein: CAIRPGTAFNYGYTF.

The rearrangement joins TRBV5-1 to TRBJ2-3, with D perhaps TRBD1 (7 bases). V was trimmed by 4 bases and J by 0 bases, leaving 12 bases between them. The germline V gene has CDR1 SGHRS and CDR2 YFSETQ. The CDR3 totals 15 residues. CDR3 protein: CASSRQGLSTDTQYF. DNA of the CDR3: TGCGCCAGCAGCAGACAGGGACTTAGCACAGATACGCAGTATTTT.

The CDR3 spells CASSFLPLQAGNTIYF. In DNA form, the CDR3 reads TGTGCCAGCAGTTTTCTCCCTCTTCAGGCTGGAAACACCATATATTTT. The genes are TRBV28 and TRBJ1-3, with D uncertain. CDR3 length equals 16 residues. Trimming left V 3 bases short and J 2 bases short, with 14 bases between. Germline V gene lookup returns CDR1 MDHEN and CDR2 SYDVKM.

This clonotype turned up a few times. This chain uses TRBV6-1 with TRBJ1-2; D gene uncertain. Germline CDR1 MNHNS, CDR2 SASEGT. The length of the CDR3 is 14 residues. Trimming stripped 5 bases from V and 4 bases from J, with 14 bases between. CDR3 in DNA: TGTGCCAGCAGTCCACACCCTCCCCTCTATGGCTACACCTTC. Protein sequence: CASSPHPPLYGYTF.

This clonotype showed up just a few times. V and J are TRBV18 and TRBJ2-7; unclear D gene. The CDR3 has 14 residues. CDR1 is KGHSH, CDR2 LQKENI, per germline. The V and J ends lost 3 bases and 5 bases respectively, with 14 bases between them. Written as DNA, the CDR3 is TGTGCCAGCTCACCGCGGAACCTACCTAACGAGCAGTACTTC. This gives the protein CASSPRNLPNEQYF.

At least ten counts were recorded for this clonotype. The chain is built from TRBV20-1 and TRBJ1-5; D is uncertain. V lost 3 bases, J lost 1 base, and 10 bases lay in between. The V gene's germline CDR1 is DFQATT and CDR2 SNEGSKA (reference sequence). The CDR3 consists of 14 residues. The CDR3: CSASGQKSNQPQHF. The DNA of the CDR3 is TGCAGTGCTAGTGGCCAGAAGAGCAATCAGCCCCAGCATTTT.

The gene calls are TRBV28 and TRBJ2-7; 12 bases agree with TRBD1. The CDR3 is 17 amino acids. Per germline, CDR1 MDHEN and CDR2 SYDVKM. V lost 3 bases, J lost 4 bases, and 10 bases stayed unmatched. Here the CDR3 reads CASSFPPGTGGLYEQYF. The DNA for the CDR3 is TGTGCCAGCAGTTTTCCCCCCGGGACAGGGGGCCTGTACGAGCAGTACTTC.

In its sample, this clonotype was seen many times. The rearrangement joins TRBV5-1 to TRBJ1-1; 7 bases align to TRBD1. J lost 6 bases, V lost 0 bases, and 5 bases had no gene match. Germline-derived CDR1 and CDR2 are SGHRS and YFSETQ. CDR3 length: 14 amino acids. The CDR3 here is CASSLGQGGAEAFF. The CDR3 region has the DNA TGCGCCAGCAGCTTGGGACAGGGAGGGGCTGAAGCTTTCTTT.

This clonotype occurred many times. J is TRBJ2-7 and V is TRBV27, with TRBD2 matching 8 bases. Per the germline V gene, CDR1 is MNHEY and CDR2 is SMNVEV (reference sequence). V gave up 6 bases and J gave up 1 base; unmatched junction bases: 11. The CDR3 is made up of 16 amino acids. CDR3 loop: CASSAGSGSGSYEQYF. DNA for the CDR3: TGTGCCAGCAGCGCAGGGAGCGGGAGTGGTTCCTACGAGCAGTACTTC.

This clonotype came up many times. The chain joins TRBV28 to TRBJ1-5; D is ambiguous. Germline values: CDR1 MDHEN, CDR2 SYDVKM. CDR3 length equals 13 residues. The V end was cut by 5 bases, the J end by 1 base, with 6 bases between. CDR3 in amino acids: CASSTTSNQPQHF. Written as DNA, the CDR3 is TGTGCCAGCAGTACGACCAGCAATCAGCCCCAGCATTTT.

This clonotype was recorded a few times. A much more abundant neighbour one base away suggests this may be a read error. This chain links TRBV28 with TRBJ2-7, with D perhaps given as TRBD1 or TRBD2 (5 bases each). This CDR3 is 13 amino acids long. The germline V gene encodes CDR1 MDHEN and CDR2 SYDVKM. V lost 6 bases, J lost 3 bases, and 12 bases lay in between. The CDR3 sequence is CASSRDLLYEQYF. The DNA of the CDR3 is TGTGCCAGCAGCCGGGACCTCCTCTACGAGCAGTACTTC. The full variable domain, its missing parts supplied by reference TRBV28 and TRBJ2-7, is DVKVTQSSRYLVKRTGEKVFLECVQDMDHENMFWYRQDPGLGLRLIYFSYDVKMKEKGDIPEGYSVSREKKERFSLILESASTNQTSMYLCASSRDLLYEQYFGPGTRLTVT.

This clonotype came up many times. The DNA for the CDR3 is TGTGCCTGGAGTGCCACGTCGGGACGCAATCAGCCCCAGCATTTT. Amino acid sequence: CAWSATSGRNQPQHF. The rearrangement links TRBV30 to TRBJ1-5; a possible D gene is TRBD1 (5 bases). V lost 1 base and J 2 bases, leaving 12 bases between the germline ends. Germline CDR1 and CDR2: GTSNPN and SVGIG (reference sequence). The CDR3 length is 15 residues.

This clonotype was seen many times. For the CDR3, the DNA is TGTGCCAGCAGCCGAACCGGGACCCCGAGAGGCGGCTACACCTTC. The encoded protein is CASSRTGTPRGGYTF. This chain links TRBV11-2 with TRBJ1-2, with a weak D call TRBD1 (5 bases). The CDR3 covers 15 residues. V lost 5 bases to trimming and J lost 8 bases, with 21 bases between them. Germline values: CDR1 SGHAT, CDR2 FQNNGV.